Listed below are T cell receptor beta chains from one sample, sequenced in a study of blood T cells in healthy people across ages. TCRdb independently ran MiXCR on the 5' RACE reads; one entry per CDR3 protein. The repertoire has around 1,600,000 distinct CDR3 sequences, about 42% of them found once; the top ten carry about 4%. Input material: blood. The receptor source for this set is a woman younger than 35 in good health. The CDR3 runs from the conserved cysteine through the conserved F or W. A D gene is named only where the DNA matches it firmly. Expanded clones are given a class, and other clones once, few, many or no size at all.

abundance	v_gene	j_gene	d_gene	CDR3nt	CDR3aa
.	TRBV5-1	TRBJ1-2	.	TGCGCCAGCAGCCCACAGGGCCGCTATGGCTACACCTTC	CASSPQGRYGYTF
.	TRBV6-1	TRBJ1-1	.	TGTGCCAGCAGTGAGTCACAGTTCGTTGTGACTGAAGCTTTCTTT	CASSESQFVVTEAFF
once	TRBV20-1	TRBJ2-1	TRBD2	TGCAGTGCTAGAGTAGCGGGAGGAAATGAGCAGTTCTTC	CSARVAGGNEQFF
few	TRBV27	TRBJ2-7	.	TGTGCCAGCGGGGACACCCTCTACGAGCAGTACTTC	CASGDTLYEQYF
.	TRBV15	TRBJ1-1	.	TGTGCCACCAGCAGAGATGGGGGTGCTGAAGCTTTCTTT	CATSRDGGAEAFF
few	TRBV28	TRBJ2-5	.	TGTGCCAGCAGTTTGACAGCTACTATAGAGACCCAGTACTTC	CASSLTATIETQYF
.	TRBV7-8	TRBJ2-7	.	TGTGCCAGCAGCGTAGTCGTCAGGGACTACGAGCAGTACTTC	CASSVVVRDYEQYF
few	TRBV7-2	TRBJ2-7	.	TGTGCCAGCAGTTTGGGCGTCGGGGGCGAGCAGTACTTC	CASSLGVGGEQYF
.	TRBV6-6	TRBJ2-1	.	TGTGCCAGCAGTTACGTTCCCAGCTACGAGCAGTTCTTC	CASSYVPSYEQFF
.	TRBV7-2	TRBJ1-5	.	TGTGCCAGCAGCTCCCTGGGACGTCGGGCGATGGGCAATCAGCCCCAGCATTTT	CASSSLGRRAMGNQPQHF
.	TRBV6-5	TRBJ2-5	TRBD1	TGTGCCAGCAGTTACACAGGGGATGGAGAGACCCAGTACTTC	CASSYTGDGETQYF
few	TRBV10-3	TRBJ2-5	.	TGTGCCATCAGTGCTGGACGAGCGGTGGGGGAGACCCAGTACTTC	CAISAGRAVGETQYF
.	TRBV4-1	TRBJ2-5	TRBD2	TGCGCCAGCAGCCGCAAATCCGGGACTAGCGGGGGAGCCTTCCAAGAGACCCAGTACTTC	CASSRKSGTSGGAFQETQYF
few	TRBV5-1	TRBJ1-2	TRBD1	TGCGCCAGCAGCAAGACAGGGGACAACTATGGCTACACCTTC	CASSKTGDNYGYTF
.	TRBV7-3	TRBJ2-3	.	TGTGCCAGCAGCTTACACGAAAGGGCAGATACGCAGTATTTT	CASSLHERADTQYF
.	TRBV27	TRBJ1-1	.	TGTGCCAGCAGTTTATCGTGGGACGACACTGAAGCTTTCTTT	CASSLSWDDTEAFF
.	TRBV20-1	TRBJ2-1	TRBD2	TGCAGTGCTAGAAATGTGCGGGGGGGCTCCTACAATGAGCAGTTCTTC	CSARNVRGGSYNEQFF
.	TRBV7-9	TRBJ2-5	.	TGTGCCAGCAGCTTACTAGCGTTAAACCAAGAGACCCAGTACTTC	CASSLLALNQETQYF
.	TRBV7-9	TRBJ2-1	TRBD2	TGTGCCAGCAGGGGTGGGACTAGCTTGTTCTTC	CASRGGTSLFF
.	TRBV28	TRBJ2-7	TRBD2	TGTGCCAGCAGTGCCGGGACTAGGCCATACAATGAGCAGTACTTC	CASSAGTRPYNEQYF
.	TRBV12-3/TRBV12-4	TRBJ2-1	.	TGTGCCAGTTTGTTGTCAGGGCCGTTTAATGAGCAGTTCTTC	CASLLSGPFNEQFF
.	TRBV7-2	TRBJ1-1	TRBD1	TGTGCCAGCAGCTTAAGGACAGGGGGCGACTCGAACACTGAAGCTTTCTTT	CASSLRTGGDSNTEAFF
.	TRBV4-3	TRBJ2-5	TRBD1	TGCGCCAGCAGCCAATTTGACAGGGAAGGGGAGACCCAGTACTTC	CASSQFDREGETQYF
.	TRBV25-1	TRBJ2-7	.	TGTGCCAGCATCCGAAAGGGTGCATACGAGCAGTACTTC	CASIRKGAYEQYF
few	TRBV4-3	TRBJ2-1	.	TGCGCCAGCAGCCAAGTGTACCCTTCCTACAATGAGCAGTTCTTC	CASSQVYPSYNEQFF
.	TRBV4-1	TRBJ1-2	.	TGCGCCGGCAGCCAAGACGCCCAGATCTATGGCTACACCTTC	CAGSQDAQIYGYTF
.	TRBV5-1	TRBJ2-7	.	TGCGCCAGCAGCATCGACTGGGAGAGCTACGAGCAGTACTTC	CASSIDWESYEQYF
many	TRBV4-3	TRBJ2-3	.	TGCGCCAGCAGCCAAACTCCTCGAGGCACAGATACGCAGTATTTT	CASSQTPRGTDTQYF
.	TRBV20-1	TRBJ2-1	TRBD1	TGCAGTACTAGAGTACGGGGCAGGGGGCGCGTCAATGAGCAGTTCTTC	CSTRVRGRGRVNEQFF
.	TRBV9	TRBJ1-2	TRBD1	TGTGCCAGCACACCGACAGGGGGTGATAACTATGGCTACACCTTC	CASTPTGGDNYGYTF
.	TRBV30	TRBJ2-7	TRBD1	TGTGCCTGGAGCCCGACAGGGACCTACGAGCAGTACTTC	CAWSPTGTYEQYF
.	TRBV5-1	TRBJ2-1	TRBD1	TGCGCCAGCAGCACGGCAGGACAGGGTTCCCCCTACAATGAGCAGTTCTTC	CASSTAGQGSPYNEQFF
few	TRBV5-1	TRBJ2-5	TRBD1	TGCGCCAGCAGCTTGGGGCTACAGGGGCTACAAGAGACCCAGTACTTC	CASSLGLQGLQETQYF
.	TRBV6-5	TRBJ2-6	.	TGTGCCAGCAGCAAACACTCTGGGGCCAACGTCCTGACTTTC	CASSKHSGANVLTF
few	TRBV4-2	TRBJ2-1	TRBD1	TGTGCCAGCAGCCAAGCTATGACAGGGCGACCACGAGGGCAGTTCTTC	CASSQAMTGRPRGQFF
few	TRBV7-2	TRBJ2-5	TRBD1	TGTGCCAGCAGCCGCCGGGACAGCATCCAAGAGACCCAGTACTTC	CASSRRDSIQETQYF
.	TRBV20-1	TRBJ2-3	TRBD2	TGCAGTGCCTTGGCCGGGAGGTGGGGCACAGATACGCAGTATTTT	CSALAGRWGTDTQYF
few	TRBV5-6	TRBJ1-5	TRBD1	TGTGCCAGCAGCTTGACCGGGACAGGGAGCAATCAGCCCCAGCATTTT	CASSLTGTGSNQPQHF
many	TRBV12-3/TRBV12-4	TRBJ2-7	.	TGTGCCAGCGGGGGGGCAACTTCTTACGAGCAGTACTTC	CASGGATSYEQYF
.	TRBV7-9	TRBJ2-5	.	TGTGCCAGCAGCTACGCCGGTGGCAGGTACGGGGAGACCCAGTACTTC	CASSYAGGRYGETQYF
.	TRBV20-1	TRBJ1-5	TRBD1	TGCAGTGCCAAGACAGGGGGCCGTAGCAATCAGCCCCAGCATTTT	CSAKTGGRSNQPQHF
.	TRBV7-2	TRBJ2-7	.	TGTGCCAGCAGCTTAAGTGCCAGGACTTCGTACGAGCAGTACTTC	CASSLSARTSYEQYF
.	TRBV7-8	TRBJ2-1	.	TGTGCCAGCAGCCACGGGGCCAGGGAGTTCTTC	CASSHGAREFF
.	TRBV21-1	TRBJ1-4	.	TGTGCCAGCAGCTCGACAGAGGACGAAAAACTGTTTTTT	CASSSTEDEKLFF
.	TRBV2	TRBJ2-5	TRBD1	TGTGCCAGCAGTGAAGCAACAGGGGGTGGGTCCCAAGAGACCCAGTACTTC	CASSEATGGGSQETQYF
.	TRBV7-9	TRBJ2-7	TRBD2	TGTGCCAGCAGTTCGACTAGCGGGGCATCCTACGAGCAGTACTTC	CASSSTSGASYEQYF
few	TRBV29-1	TRBJ1-4	.	TGCAGCGTTGACACACAGGGATCAGCTAATGAAAAACTGTTTTTT	CSVDTQGSANEKLFF
.	TRBV24-1	TRBJ1-1	TRBD1	TGTGCCACCAGTGATGGGACAGGGGGCACTGAAGCTTTCTTT	CATSDGTGGTEAFF
.	TRBV12-3/TRBV12-4	TRBJ1-5	.	TGTGCCAGCAGCTACGGACGGAACAATCAGCCCCAGCATTTT	CASSYGRNNQPQHF
few	TRBV20-1	TRBJ2-3	.	TGCAGTGCTAGAGATTCGGTCTACCTTTCAGATACGCAGTATTTT	CSARDSVYLSDTQYF
few	TRBV27	TRBJ2-5	.	TGTGCCAGCAGTTTACCGGGGGCCTACAATGAGCAGTACTTC	CASSLPGAYNEQYF
.	TRBV28	TRBJ2-7	TRBD2	TGTGCCAGCATCCCGGGACTAAACTCCTACAAGCAGTACTTC	CASIPGLNSYKQYF
few	TRBV12-3/TRBV12-4	TRBJ2-7	TRBD2	TGTGCCAGCAGTTCTAAGCGGGAGAGCTCCTACGAGCAGTACTTC	CASSSKRESSYEQYF
.	TRBV5-1	TRBJ1-1	.	TGCGCCAGCAGCTTGGTGGCAGGGGTTTTCACTGAAGCTTTCTTT	CASSLVAGVFTEAFF
.	TRBV7-2	TRBJ2-7	.	TGTGCCAGCAGCTCAAGGCATACCCGGGGTTCCTACGAGCAGTACTTC	CASSSRHTRGSYEQYF
few	TRBV15	TRBJ1-2	TRBD1	TGTGCCACCAGCAGCCTCAAGACAGGGGGGGTCTATGGCTACACCTTC	CATSSLKTGGVYGYTF
.	TRBV3-1	TRBJ1-1	.	TGTGCCAGCAGCCAAGATCCAGCTTTCTTT	CASSQDPAFF
.	TRBV2	TRBJ1-5	.	TGTGCCAGCAGTGAAGGAATGGTGCATCAGCCCCAGCATTTT	CASSEGMVHQPQHF
.	TRBV4-1	TRBJ1-1	.	TGCGCCAGCAGCCCAGTCGGAAAGCTGAACACTGAAGCTTTCTTT	CASSPVGKLNTEAFF
.	TRBV20-1	TRBJ2-4	.	TGCAGTGCTAGAGGAACGGGACCAGCAAACATTCAGTACTTC	CSARGTGPANIQYF